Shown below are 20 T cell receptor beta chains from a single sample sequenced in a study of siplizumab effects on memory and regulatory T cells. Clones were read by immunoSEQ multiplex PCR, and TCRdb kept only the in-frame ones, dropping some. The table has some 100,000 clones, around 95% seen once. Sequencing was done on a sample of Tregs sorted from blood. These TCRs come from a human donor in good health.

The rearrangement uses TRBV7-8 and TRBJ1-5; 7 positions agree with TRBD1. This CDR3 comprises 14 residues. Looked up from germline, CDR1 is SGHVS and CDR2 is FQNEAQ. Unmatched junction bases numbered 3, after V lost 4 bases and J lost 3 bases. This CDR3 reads CASSWGQFNQPQHF. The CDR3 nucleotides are TGTGCCAGCAGCTGGGGACAGTTCAATCAGCCCCAGCATTTT.

This CDR3 reads CASKGRSGNTEAFF. The CDR3 nucleotides read TGTGCCAGCAAAGGAAGATCAGGGAACACTGAAGCTTTCTTT. The rearrangement uses TRBV28 and TRBJ1-1, with D unclear. CDR3 length equals 14 residues. Trimming cost V 7 bases and J 1 base, with 13 bases left between them. Germline CDR1 and CDR2: MDHEN and SYDVKM.

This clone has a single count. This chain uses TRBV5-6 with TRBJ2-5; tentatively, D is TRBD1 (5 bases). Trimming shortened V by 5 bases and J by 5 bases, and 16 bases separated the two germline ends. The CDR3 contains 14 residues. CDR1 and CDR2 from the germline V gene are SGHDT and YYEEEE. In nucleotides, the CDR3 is TGTGCCAGCAGTCATATTACAGGCCAGGAGACCCAGTACTTC. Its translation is CASSHITGQETQYF.

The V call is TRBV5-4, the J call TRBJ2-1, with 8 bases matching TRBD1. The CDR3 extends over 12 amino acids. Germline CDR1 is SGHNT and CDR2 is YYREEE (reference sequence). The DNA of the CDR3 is TGTGCGGGCAGGACAGGGATGAATGAGCAGTTCTTC. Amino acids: CAGRTGMNEQFF.

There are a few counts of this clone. CDR3 bases: TGTGCCAGTAGTCTTTACGGGACAGCGTATCGCAATCAGCCCCAGCATTTT. As protein: CASSLYGTAYRNQPQHF. The genes are TRBV19 and TRBJ1-5, with TRBD1 identical over 7 bases. V was pared by 5 bases and J by 2 bases, with 12 bases of the junction left unmatched. Germline values: CDR1 LNHDA, CDR2 SQIVND (reference sequence). This CDR3 is built from 17 residues.

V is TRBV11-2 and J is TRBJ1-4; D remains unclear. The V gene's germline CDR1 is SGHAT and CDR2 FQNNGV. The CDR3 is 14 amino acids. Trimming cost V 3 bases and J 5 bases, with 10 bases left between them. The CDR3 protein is CASSLALGNEKLFF. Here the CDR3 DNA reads TGTGCCAGCAGCTTGGCATTAGGGAATGAAAAACTGTTTTTT.

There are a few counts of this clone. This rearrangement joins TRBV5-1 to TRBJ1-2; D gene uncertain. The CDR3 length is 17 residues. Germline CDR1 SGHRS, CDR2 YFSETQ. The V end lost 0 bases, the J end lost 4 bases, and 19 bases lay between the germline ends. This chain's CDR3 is CASSLASLGGMTYGYTF. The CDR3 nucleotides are TGCGCCAGCAGCTTGGCCTCTTTGGGCGGGATGACCTATGGCTACACCTTC.

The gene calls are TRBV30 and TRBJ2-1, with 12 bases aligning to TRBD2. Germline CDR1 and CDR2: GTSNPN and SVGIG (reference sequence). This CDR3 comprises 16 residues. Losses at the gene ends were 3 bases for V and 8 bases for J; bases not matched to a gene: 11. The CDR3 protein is CAWSDPRLAGVYEQFF. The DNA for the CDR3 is TGTGCCTGGAGCGACCCCAGACTAGCGGGAGTTTATGAGCAGTTCTTC.

The CDR3 nucleotides read TGTGCCAGCAGTGACAGGGGGCATGAGCAGTTCTTC. Translating gives CASSDRGHEQFF. This chain uses TRBV6-1 with TRBJ2-1; 8 bases align to TRBD1. The junction had 0 bases not matched to a gene; V was cut back by 3 bases and J by 8 bases. Per germline, CDR1 MNHNS and CDR2 SASEGT. This CDR3 contains 12 residues.

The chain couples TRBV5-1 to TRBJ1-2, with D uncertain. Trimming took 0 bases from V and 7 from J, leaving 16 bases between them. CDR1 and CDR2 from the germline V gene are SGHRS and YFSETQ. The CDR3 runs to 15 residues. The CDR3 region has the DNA TGCGCCAGCAGCTTGGGGTTAGGGTGGTCGAGTGGCTACACCTTC. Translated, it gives CASSLGLGWSSGYTF.

CDR3 bases: TGTGCCAGTAGTATTGTGTTCCGGGAGACCCAGTACTTC. This gives the protein CASSIVFRETQYF. This chain links TRBV19 with TRBJ2-5, with D unresolved. Germline CDR1 reads LNHDA; CDR2 reads SQIVND (reference sequence). The ends were cut back, 3 bases at V and 5 bases at J, with 10 bases in the middle. The CDR3 sequence is 13 residues long.

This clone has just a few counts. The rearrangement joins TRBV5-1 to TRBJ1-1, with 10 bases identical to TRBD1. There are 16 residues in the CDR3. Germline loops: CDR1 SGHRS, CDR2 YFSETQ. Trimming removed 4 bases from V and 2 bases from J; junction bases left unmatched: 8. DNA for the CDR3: TGCGCCAGCAGCCGAGACAGGGGGCTTAGTAACACTGAAGCTTTCTTT. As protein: CASSRDRGLSNTEAFF.

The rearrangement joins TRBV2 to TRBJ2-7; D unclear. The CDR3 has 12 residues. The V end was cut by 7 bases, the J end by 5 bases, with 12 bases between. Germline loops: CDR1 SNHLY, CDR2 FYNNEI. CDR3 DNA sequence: TGTGCCAGCAAGATAGGCCGCGACGAGCAGTACTTC. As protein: CASKIGRDEQYF.

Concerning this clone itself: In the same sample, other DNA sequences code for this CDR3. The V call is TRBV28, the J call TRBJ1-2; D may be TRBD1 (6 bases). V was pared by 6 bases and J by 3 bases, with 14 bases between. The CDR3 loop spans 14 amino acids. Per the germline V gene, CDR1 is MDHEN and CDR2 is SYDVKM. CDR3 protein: CASRPYRAYYGYTF. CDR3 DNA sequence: TGTGCCAGCAGACCGTACAGGGCGTACTATGGCTACACCTTC.

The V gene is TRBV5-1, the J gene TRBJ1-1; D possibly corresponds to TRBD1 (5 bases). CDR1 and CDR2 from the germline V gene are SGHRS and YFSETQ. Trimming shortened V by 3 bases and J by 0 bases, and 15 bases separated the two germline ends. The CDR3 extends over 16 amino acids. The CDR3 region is CASSWDSGRLNTEAFF. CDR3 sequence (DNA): TGCGCCAGCAGCTGGGATTCGGGACGCCTGAACACTGAAGCTTTCTTT.

CDR3 region: CASSPQPGQGYSYNEQFF. CDR3 DNA: TGTGCCAGCAGTCCTCAACCGGGACAGGGATACTCCTACAATGAGCAGTTCTTC. The chain links TRBV25-1 to TRBJ2-1; 9 nucleotides line up with TRBD1. After removal of 5 bases from V and 0 bases from J, the junction contained 11 bases not matched to a gene. Germline loops: CDR1 MGHDK, CDR2 SYGVNS. There are 18 residues in the CDR3.

CDR3 sequence: CASSRYLNNEQFF. As DNA, the CDR3 is TGTGCCAGCTCCAGGTACCTTAACAATGAGCAGTTCTTC. The J gene is TRBJ2-1, the V gene TRBV27; D is ambiguous. Germline values: CDR1 MNHEY, CDR2 SMNVEV (reference sequence). This CDR3 has 13 amino acids. V was trimmed by 8 bases and J by 5 bases, leaving 13 bases between them.

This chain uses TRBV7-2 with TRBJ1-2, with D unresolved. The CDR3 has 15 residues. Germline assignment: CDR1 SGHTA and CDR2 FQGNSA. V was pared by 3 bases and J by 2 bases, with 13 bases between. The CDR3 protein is CASSFNPDGNYGYTF. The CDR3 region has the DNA TGTGCCAGCAGCTTCAATCCAGACGGAAACTATGGCTACACCTTC.

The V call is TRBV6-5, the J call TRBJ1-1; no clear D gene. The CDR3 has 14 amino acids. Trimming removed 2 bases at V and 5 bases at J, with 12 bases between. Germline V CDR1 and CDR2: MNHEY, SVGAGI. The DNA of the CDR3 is TGTGCCAGCAGTTACCGTGGTGCGGGGACTGAAGCTTTCTTT. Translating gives CASSYRGAGTEAFF.

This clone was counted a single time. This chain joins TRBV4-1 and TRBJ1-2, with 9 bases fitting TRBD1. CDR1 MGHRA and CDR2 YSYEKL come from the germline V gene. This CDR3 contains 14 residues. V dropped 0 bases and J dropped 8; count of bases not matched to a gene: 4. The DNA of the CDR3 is TGCGCCAGCAGCCAAGAACGGACAGGGGAGGGCTACACCTTC. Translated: CASSQERTGEGYTF.